This T cell receptor (beta chain) was sequenced in a study of PD-1 blockade in classical Hodgkin lymphoma. The wider study: The patients were dosed with nivolumab 3 mg/kg, infused intravenously every 2 weeks. General study findings and limits: Complete responders possessed baseline diversity comparable to newly diagnosed patients. What drove the repertoire differences, possibly disease activity or prior therapy, has not been defined.

About this clone itself: Its antigen is unidentified.

TCRdb's copy holds only in-frame clones and misses some; the assay was immunoSEQ multiplex PCR. The sample gives more than 45,000 clones, 91% of which show up once; about 10% is in the top ten. Following autologous stem cell transplantation, relapse occurred in every patient, and exposure to brentuximab vedotin varied. From germline, CDR1 is MNHEY and CDR2 SVGAGI. The CDR3 is 14 amino acids. V shed 8 bases and J 4 bases; nucleotides not matched to a gene: 7. The receptor was isolated from a human donor with classical Hodgkin lymphoma. The V and J genes are TRBV6-5 and TRBJ2-3, with 9 bases matching TRBD2. The input for sequencing was peripheral blood mononuclear cells (PBMCs), taken before the second cycle of nivolumab. CDR3 sequence: CASGGGLAADTQYF. The CDR3 DNA follows: TGTGCCAGCGGGGGGGGACTAGCCGCAGATACGCAGTATTTT.